This entry lists 29 T cell receptor beta chains sequenced from one sample in a study of CXCR3-negative and CXCR3-positive naive CD8 T cells (dated by TCRdb to between 2018 and 2021). This sample was sequenced with a NextSeq 550. The Human TCR Profiling Kit (MiLaboratory) was used to make UMI-labeled 5' RACE TRB cDNA libraries. With the reads reprocessed by TCRdb, a single entry stands for each CDR3 protein sequence and no DNA is reported. The sample's table lists a count of 150,000 or so distinct CDR3 sequences. Of the sample, less than 0.3% is held by the ten largest clones. Sequencing was done on a sample of naive CXCR3- CD8+ T cells from blood. What the cell subset or site label conveys for this sample: CD45RO-CCR7+CD27+CD95- naive CD8+ T cells lacking CXCR3 (TNR3-). The source of these receptors is a human donor in good health. Some clones in this sample may be carry-over from other donors' samples.

The CDR3 here is CASVDPSNLGSVINEQYF. V is TRBV2 and J is TRBJ2-7; the D call of TRBD2 rests on TCRdb alone, since no DNA is present to check it. Germline V lookup: CDR1 SNHLY, CDR2 FYNNEI. The CDR3 contains 18 residues. The whole variable domain, remainder taken from reference TRBV2 and TRBJ2-7, is EPEVTQTPSHQVTQMGQEVILRCVPISNHLYFYWYRQILGQKVEFLVSFYNNEISEKSEIFDDQFSVERPDGSNFTLKIRSTKLEDSAMYFCASVDPSNLGSVINEQYFGPGTRLTVT.

The V gene is TRBV4-3, the J gene TRBJ2-7. Germline CDR1 is LGHNA and CDR2 is YSLEER. This CDR3 region has 14 residues. CDR3 sequence reads: CASSQVRQNYEQYF.

The CDR3 loop is CASSLLRGWETQYF. V and J are TRBV28 and TRBJ2-5; checking the TCRdb D call of TRBD1 is not possible without DNA. The CDR3 is 14 amino acids. Per the germline V gene, CDR1 is MDHEN and CDR2 is SYDVKM. The full variable domain, rest sourced from reference TRBV28 and TRBJ2-5, is DVKVTQSSRYLVKRTGEKVFLECVQDMDHENMFWYRQDPGLGLRLIYFSYDVKMKEKGDIPEGYSVSREKKERFSLILESASTNQTSMYLCASSLLRGWETQYFGPGTRLLVL.

The chain joins TRBV20-1 to TRBJ1-2; the D call from TCRdb, TRBD1, cannot be confirmed without DNA. Germline lookup yields CDR1 DFQATT and CDR2 SNEGSKA (reference sequence). The CDR3 has 18 residues. CDR3 protein: CSARPLILTEAANYGYTF.

The chain employs TRBV7-2 and TRBJ2-2. This CDR3 has 16 residues. CDR1 and CDR2 (germline): SGHTA, FQGNSA. This CDR3 reads CASSPSRTGYPGELFF.

The CDR3 sequence is CASSQDGEGHLSYEQYF. The chain uses TRBV4-2 and TRBJ2-7; TCRdb's D call, TRBD1, is unchecked because there is no DNA. This CDR3 contains 17 residues. Germline assignment: CDR1 LGHNA and CDR2 YNFKEQ.

The chain carries TRBV7-7 and TRBJ2-1; the TCRdb call, TRBD1, lacks DNA for checking. The CDR3 loop spans 16 amino acids. CDR1 and CDR2 from the germline V gene are SSHAT and FNYEAQ (reference sequence). The CDR3: CASSLNDRGRYNEQFF. Variable domain in full (rest from reference TRBV7-7 and TRBJ2-1): GAGVSQSPRYKVTKRGQDVTLRCDPISSHATLYWYQQALGQGPEFLTYFNYEAQPDKSGLPSDRFSAERPEGSISTLTIQRTEQRDSAMYRCASSLNDRGRYNEQFFGPGTRLTVL.

The CDR3 is CASSLASGAGTSYERYF. The chain carries TRBV5-1 and TRBJ2-7; TCRdb selects TRBD1, and the lack of DNA leaves this call unchecked. The germline gives CDR1 SGHRS, CDR2 YFSETQ. The CDR3 sequence is 17 residues long.

The V and J genes are TRBV7-9 and TRBJ2-2. The CDR3 totals 15 residues. Germline CDR1 is SEHNR and CDR2 is FQNEAQ (reference sequence). The CDR3: CASRLLDADSGELFF.

The V and J genes are TRBV15 and TRBJ2-5; TCRdb returns TRBD1, unconfirmable since there is no DNA. The CDR3 totals 16 residues. From germline, CDR1 is LNHNV and CDR2 YYDKDF (reference sequence). The CDR3 reads CATSRDPLGPALTQYF.

The V gene is TRBV23-1, the J gene TRBJ2-7. TRBV23-1 is an ORF, and what it does is uncertain. CDR3 size: 13 residues. The CDR3 spells CASSQPGSYEQYF.

V and J are TRBV28 and TRBJ2-3. From germline, CDR1 is MDHEN and CDR2 SYDVKM. The CDR3 length is 14 residues. The CDR3 protein is CASSFSASTDTQYF.

CDR3 loop: CSARGGGYSNQPQHF. This chain joins TRBV20-1 and TRBJ1-5; TCRdb's D gene call, TRBD1, goes unchecked for lack of DNA. Germline loops: CDR1 DFQATT, CDR2 SNEGSKA (reference sequence). CDR3 size: 15 residues.

The chain is built from TRBV2 and TRBJ1-2; absent DNA, TCRdb's TRBD1 call cannot be checked. Germline lookup yields CDR1 SNHLY and CDR2 FYNNEI. There are 14 residues in the CDR3. The CDR3 loop is CASSEATGGYGYTF.

The gene calls are TRBV6-2 or TRBV6-3 and TRBJ2-7; TCRdb selects TRBD1, and the lack of DNA leaves this call unchecked. Looked up from germline, CDR1 is MNHEY and CDR2 is SVGEGT. The CDR3 contains 19 residues. The CDR3 region is CASIGAGTINKKGPYEQYF.

This sequence joins TRBV9 and TRBJ2-1. CDR3 size: 15 residues. In germline, CDR1 is SGDLS, CDR2 YYNGEE. The CDR3 here is CASSGEDGEWNEQFF.

The rearrangement uses TRBV28 and TRBJ2-5; TCRdb calls TRBD1, which cannot be checked without DNA. This CDR3 is 14 amino acids long. The germline V gene encodes CDR1 MDHEN and CDR2 SYDVKM. The CDR3 region is CASRPTGGAETQYF.

The chain recombines TRBV7-8 with TRBJ2-2; with no DNA, the TCRdb D assignment of TRBD2 cannot be verified. This CDR3 is built from 18 residues. The germline gives CDR1 SGHVS, CDR2 FQNEAQ. The CDR3 loop is CASSSPRSGLKRTGELFF. Full variable domain (rest looked up from reference TRBV7-8 and TRBJ2-2): GAGVSQSPRYKVAKRGQDVALRCDPISGHVSLFWYQQALGQGPEFLTYFQNEAQLDKSGLPSDRFFAERPEGSVSTLKIQRTQQEDSAVYLCASSSPRSGLKRTGELFFGEGSRLTVL.

The chain's CDR3 is CASSHVLGDGTEAFF. This chain links TRBV4-3 with TRBJ1-1; as DNA is missing, the TRBD1 call by TCRdb cannot be tested. This CDR3 has 15 residues. The germline V gene encodes CDR1 LGHNA and CDR2 YSLEER.

The V call is TRBV6-6, the J call TRBJ2-1; TCRdb returns TRBD1, unconfirmable since there is no DNA. This CDR3 contains 15 residues. Germline V lookup: CDR1 MNHNY, CDR2 SVGAGI (reference sequence). The CDR3 sequence is CASTFRDRGIVEQFF.

This chain links TRBV12-3 or TRBV12-4 with TRBJ2-2; the TRBD2 assignment by TCRdb is unverifiable without DNA. The CDR3 contains 16 residues. CDR3 protein: CASSLPRATNTGELFF.

The CDR3 sequence: CASSPHRVNYGYTF. This chain uses TRBV7-2 with TRBJ1-2; there is no DNA to check the TCRdb D call of TRBD1. CDR1 is SGHTA, CDR2 FQGNSA, per germline. The CDR3 loop spans 14 amino acids. Supplemented by reference TRBV7-2 and TRBJ1-2, the full variable domain reads GAGVSQSPSNKVTEKGKDVELRCDPISGHTALYWYRQSLGQGLEFLIYFQGNSAPDKSGLPSDRFSAERTGGSVSTLTIQRTQQEDSAVYLCASSPHRVNYGYTFGSGTRLTVV.

The gene calls are TRBV4-1 and TRBJ2-7; no DNA is available, so the TRBD2 call from TCRdb remains unchecked. This CDR3 spans 14 amino acids. The germline CDR1 and CDR2 sequences are MGHRA and YSYEKL. CDR3 in amino acids: CASSQVTGAYEQYF.

This chain links TRBV3-1 with TRBJ2-1; TCRdb proposes TRBD2, but this gene call is untestable without DNA. Germline CDR1 is LGHDT and CDR2 is YNNKEL (reference sequence). This CDR3 contains 18 residues. CDR3 protein: CASSPSLAGGPLPNEQFF.

The chain has TRBV5-1 and TRBJ2-7; TCRdb gives TRBD1 as the D gene, but with no DNA this cannot be confirmed. Germline V gene sequence: CDR1 SGHRS, CDR2 YFSETQ. This CDR3 region has 16 residues. CDR3 region: CASSRTQGAWDYEQYF. Drawing the rest from reference TRBV5-1 and TRBJ2-7, the complete variable domain is KAGVTQTPRYLIKTRGQQVTLSCSPISGHRSVSWYQQTPGQGLQFLFEYFSETQRNKGNFPGRFSGRQFSNSRSEMNVSTLELGDSALYLCASSRTQGAWDYEQYFGPGTRLTVT.

V and J are TRBV12-3 or TRBV12-4 and TRBJ2-5; the TCRdb call, TRBD1, lacks DNA for checking. The CDR3 is 16 amino acids. Here the CDR3 reads CASSLEGRRRGETQYF.

The gene calls are TRBV20-1 and TRBJ2-7; TCRdb returns TRBD2, unconfirmable since there is no DNA. Germline values: CDR1 DFQATT, CDR2 SNEGSKA (reference sequence). CDR3 length: 14 amino acids. CDR3 protein: CSARDMDSSYEQYF.

The chain uses TRBV19 and TRBJ2-3. Germline V gives CDR1 LNHDA, CDR2 SQIVND (reference sequence). This CDR3 is 12 amino acids long. CDR3 loop: CASSMAFDTQYF.

J is TRBJ2-7 and V is TRBV25-1; as DNA is missing, the TRBD1 call by TCRdb cannot be tested. Per the germline V gene, CDR1 is MGHDK and CDR2 is SYGVNS. The CDR3 has 12 amino acids. CDR3 region: CATGTGAYERYF.